This TCR beta chain was captured in a study of shared clonotypes between healthy human individuals. Study-wide results and caveats: Larger estimated richness was generally seen in naive subsets than in memory subsets.

Profiled with immunoSEQ multiplex PCR; TCRdb holds only in-frame clones, not every one. The sample consists of under 130,000 clones, 67% of them appearing once. This CDR3 is built from 13 residues. Trimming shortened V by 8 bases and J by 8 bases, and 16 bases separated the two germline ends. CDR1 SNHLY and CDR2 FYNNEI come from the germline V gene. This clone was seen more than once but under ten times. What it binds is not known. This clonotype was obtained from a woman in her 30s in good health. The sample comprised memory CD8+ T cells sorted from blood. This sample's subset: CD45RO+ cells pooled with CCR7-negative TemRA cells. V usage is TRBV2 and J usage is TRBJ2-1, with no clear D. CDR3 region: CASRAEAWDEQFF. For the CDR3, the DNA is TGTGCCAGCCGGGCCGAAGCTTGGGATGAGCAGTTCTTC. The complete variable domain, with remaining parts taken from reference TRBV2 and TRBJ2-1, reads EPEVTQTPSHQVTQMGQEVILRCVPISNHLYFYWYRQILGQKVEFLVSFYNNEISEKSEIFDDQFSVERPDGSNFTLKIRSTKLEDSAMYFCASRAEAWDEQFFGPGTRLTVL.